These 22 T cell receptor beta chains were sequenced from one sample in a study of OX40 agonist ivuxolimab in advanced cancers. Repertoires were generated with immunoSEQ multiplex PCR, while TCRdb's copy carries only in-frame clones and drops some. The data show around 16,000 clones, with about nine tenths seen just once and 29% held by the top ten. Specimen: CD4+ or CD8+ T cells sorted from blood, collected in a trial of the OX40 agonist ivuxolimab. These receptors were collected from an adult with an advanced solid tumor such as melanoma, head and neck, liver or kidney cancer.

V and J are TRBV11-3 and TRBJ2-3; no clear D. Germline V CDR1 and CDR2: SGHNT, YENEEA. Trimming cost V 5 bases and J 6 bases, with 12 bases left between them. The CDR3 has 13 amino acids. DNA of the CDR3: TGTGCCAGCAGCGAGTCCAGAGCGGATACGCAGTATTTT. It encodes CASSESRADTQYF.

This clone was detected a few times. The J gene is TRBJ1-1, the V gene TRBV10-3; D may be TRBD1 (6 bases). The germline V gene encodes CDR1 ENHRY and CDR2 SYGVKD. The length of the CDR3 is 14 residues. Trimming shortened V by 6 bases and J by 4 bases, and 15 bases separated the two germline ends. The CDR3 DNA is TGTGCCATCAGGTCAGGGGAGTCGGTCACTGAAGCTTTCTTT. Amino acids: CAIRSGESVTEAFF.

This CDR3 reads CASSLSGSLTGELFF. CDR3 DNA sequence: TGTGCCAGCAGCTTGAGCGGGAGCCTCACCGGGGAGCTGTTTTTT. The V and J genes are TRBV13 and TRBJ2-2; 8 positions agree with TRBD2. From germline, CDR1 is PRHDT and CDR2 FYEKMQ (reference sequence). CDR3 length equals 15 residues. Trimming at V came to 3 bases and at J to 4 bases, leaving 4 bases not matched to a gene.

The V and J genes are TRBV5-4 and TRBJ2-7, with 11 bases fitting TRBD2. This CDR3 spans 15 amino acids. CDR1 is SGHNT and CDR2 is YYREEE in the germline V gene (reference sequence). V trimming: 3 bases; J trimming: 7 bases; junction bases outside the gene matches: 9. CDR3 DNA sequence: TGTGCCAGCAGCTACAGACTAGCGGGGCCGGGAGAGCAGTACTTC. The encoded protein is CASSYRLAGPGEQYF.

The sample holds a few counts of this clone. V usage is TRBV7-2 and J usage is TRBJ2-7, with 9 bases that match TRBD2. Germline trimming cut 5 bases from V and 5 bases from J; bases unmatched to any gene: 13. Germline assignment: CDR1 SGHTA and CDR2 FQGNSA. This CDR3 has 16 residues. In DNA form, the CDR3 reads TGTGCCAGCAGCCTCCGTTTAGCGGGAGTTCAGGACGAGCAGTACTTC. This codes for CASSLRLAGVQDEQYF.

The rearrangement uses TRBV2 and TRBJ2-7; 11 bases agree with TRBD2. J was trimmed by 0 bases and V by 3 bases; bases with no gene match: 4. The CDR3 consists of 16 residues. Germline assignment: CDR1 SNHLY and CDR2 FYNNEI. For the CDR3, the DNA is TGTGCCAGCAGTGATCTAGCGGGAGGCCTCTCCTACGAGCAGTACTTC. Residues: CASSDLAGGLSYEQYF.

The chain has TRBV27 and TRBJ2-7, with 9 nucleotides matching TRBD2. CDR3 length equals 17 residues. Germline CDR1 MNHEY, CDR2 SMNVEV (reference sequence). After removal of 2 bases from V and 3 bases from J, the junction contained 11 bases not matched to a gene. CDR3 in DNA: TGTGCCAGCAGTTTAGGACTCGCAGGACTAGCGAGCTACGAGCAGTACTTC. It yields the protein CASSLGLAGLASYEQYF.

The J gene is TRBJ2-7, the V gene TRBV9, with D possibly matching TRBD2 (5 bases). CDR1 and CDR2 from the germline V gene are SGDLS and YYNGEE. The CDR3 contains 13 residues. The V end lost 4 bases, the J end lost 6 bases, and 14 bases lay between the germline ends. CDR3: CASSPSGNAEQYF. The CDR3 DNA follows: TGTGCCAGCAGCCCCTCGGGGAACGCCGAGCAGTACTTC.

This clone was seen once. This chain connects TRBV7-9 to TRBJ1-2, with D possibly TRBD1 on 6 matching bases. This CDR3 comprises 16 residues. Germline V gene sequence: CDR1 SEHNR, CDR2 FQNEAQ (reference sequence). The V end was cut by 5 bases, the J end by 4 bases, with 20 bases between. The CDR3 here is CASSRLDSRGLYGYTF. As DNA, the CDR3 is TGTGCCAGCAGCCGGCTGGACAGCCGGGGTCTCTATGGCTACACCTTC.

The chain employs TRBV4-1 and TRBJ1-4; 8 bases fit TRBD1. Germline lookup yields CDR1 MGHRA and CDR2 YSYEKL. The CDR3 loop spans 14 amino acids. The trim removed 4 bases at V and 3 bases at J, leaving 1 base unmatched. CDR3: CASSPRGPNEKLFF. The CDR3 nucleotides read TGCGCCAGCAGCCCCAGGGGGCCTAATGAAAAACTGTTTTTT.

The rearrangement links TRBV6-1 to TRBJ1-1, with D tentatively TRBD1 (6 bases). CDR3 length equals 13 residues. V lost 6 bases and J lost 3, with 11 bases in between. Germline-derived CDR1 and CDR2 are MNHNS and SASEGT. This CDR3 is CASRPDRHTEAFF. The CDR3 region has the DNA TGTGCCAGCAGACCCGACAGGCACACTGAAGCTTTCTTT.

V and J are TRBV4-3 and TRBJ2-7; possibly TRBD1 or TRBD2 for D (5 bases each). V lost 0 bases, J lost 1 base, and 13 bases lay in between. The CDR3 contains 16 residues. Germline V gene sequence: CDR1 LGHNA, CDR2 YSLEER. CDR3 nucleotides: TGCGCCAGCAGCCAAGATCTGGGGGTTTTTTCCTACGAGCAGTACTTC. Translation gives CASSQDLGVFSYEQYF.

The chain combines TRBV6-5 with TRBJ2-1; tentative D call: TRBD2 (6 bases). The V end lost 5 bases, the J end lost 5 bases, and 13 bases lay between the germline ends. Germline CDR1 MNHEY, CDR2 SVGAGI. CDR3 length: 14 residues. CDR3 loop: CASSPPREDNEQFF. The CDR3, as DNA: TGTGCCAGCAGTCCCCCGCGGGAAGACAATGAGCAGTTCTTC.

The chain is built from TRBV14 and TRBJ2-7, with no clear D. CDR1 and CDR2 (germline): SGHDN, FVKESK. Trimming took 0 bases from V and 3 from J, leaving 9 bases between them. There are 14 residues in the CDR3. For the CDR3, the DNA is TGTGCCAGCAGCCAAGATTTTGGAGACTACGAGCAGTACTTC. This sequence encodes CASSQDFGDYEQYF.

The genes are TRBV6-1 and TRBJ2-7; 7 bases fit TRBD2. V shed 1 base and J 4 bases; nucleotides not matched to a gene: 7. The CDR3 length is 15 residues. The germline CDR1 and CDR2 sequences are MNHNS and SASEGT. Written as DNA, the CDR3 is TGTGCCAGCAGTGAAGAAGTGGGGGGGTGGTACGAGCAGTACTTC. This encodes CASSEEVGGWYEQYF.

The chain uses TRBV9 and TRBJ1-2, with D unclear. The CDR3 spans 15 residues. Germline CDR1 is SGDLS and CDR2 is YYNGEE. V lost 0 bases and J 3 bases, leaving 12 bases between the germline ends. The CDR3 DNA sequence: TGTGCCAGCAGCGTAGAGAGGTCTTCGGACTATGGCTACACCTTC. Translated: CASSVERSSDYGYTF.

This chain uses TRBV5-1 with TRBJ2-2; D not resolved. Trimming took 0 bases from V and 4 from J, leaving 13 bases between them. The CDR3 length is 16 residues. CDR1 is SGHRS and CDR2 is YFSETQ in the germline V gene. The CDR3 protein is CASSLDGSSITGELFF. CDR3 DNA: TGCGCCAGCAGCTTGGACGGTAGCTCGATCACCGGGGAGCTGTTTTTT.

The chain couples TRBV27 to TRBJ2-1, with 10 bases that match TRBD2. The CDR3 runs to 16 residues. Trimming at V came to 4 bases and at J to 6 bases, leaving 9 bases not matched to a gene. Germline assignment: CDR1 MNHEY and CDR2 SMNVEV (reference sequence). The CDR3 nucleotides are TGTGCCAGCAGTTCCAACCTAGCGGGAGTTTTCAATGAGCAGTTCTTC. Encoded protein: CASSSNLAGVFNEQFF.

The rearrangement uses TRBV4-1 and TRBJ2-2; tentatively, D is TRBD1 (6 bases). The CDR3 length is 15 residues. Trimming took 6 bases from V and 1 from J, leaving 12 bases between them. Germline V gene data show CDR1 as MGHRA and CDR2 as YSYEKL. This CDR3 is CASRPGQGNTGELFF. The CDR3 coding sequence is TGCGCCAGCAGACCGGGACAAGGGAACACCGGGGAGCTGTTTTTT.

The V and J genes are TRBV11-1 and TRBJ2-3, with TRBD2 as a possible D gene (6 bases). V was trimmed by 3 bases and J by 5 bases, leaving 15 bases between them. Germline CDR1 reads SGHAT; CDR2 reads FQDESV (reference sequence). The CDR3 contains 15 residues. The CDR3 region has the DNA TGTGCCAGCAGCTTCTGGGGGAGGAGGGAAGATACGCAGTATTTT. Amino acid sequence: CASSFWGRREDTQYF.

Here the CDR3 DNA reads TGTGCCACCTCTGGGGGACTAGCGGATCACAATGAGCAGTTCTTC. This gives the protein CATSGGLADHNEQFF. This chain uses TRBV7-2 with TRBJ2-1; TRBD2 agrees at 11 bases. The length of the CDR3 is 15 residues. The junction had 10 bases not matched to a gene; V was cut back by 10 bases and J by 5 bases. From germline, CDR1 is SGHTA and CDR2 FQGNSA.

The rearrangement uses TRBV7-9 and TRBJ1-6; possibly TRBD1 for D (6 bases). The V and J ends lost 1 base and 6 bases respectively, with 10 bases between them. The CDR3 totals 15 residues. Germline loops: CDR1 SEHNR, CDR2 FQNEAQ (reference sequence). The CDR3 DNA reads TGTGCCAGCAGCTTAGGAGCGGACAGTAATTCACCCCTCCACTTT. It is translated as CASSLGADSNSPLHF.